A selection of T cell receptor beta chains follows, all from one sample in a study of blood T cell repertoires in COVID-19. TCRdb's copy holds only in-frame clones and misses some; the assay was immunoSEQ multiplex PCR. The top ten clones hold over 0.2% of a sample with just over 650,000 clones, more than 80% of them seen once. The sample comprised peripheral blood. The receptor set was obtained from a woman aged 18-35 years with acute or convalescent COVID-19. Each CDR3 is given with its conserved first and last residue. The order of the fields is J gene, clone size, D gene, V gene, CDR3 protein, CDR3 DNA. The D gene is left open where the match is weak. Size values are once, few and many counts, or a class for expanded clones, and some rows have none.

>TRBJ2-3|-|-|TRBV3-1/TRBV3-2
CASSQGRGGTQYF
TGTGCCAGCAGCCAAGGAAGGGGAGGTACGCAGTATTTT
>TRBJ2-1|once|TRBD1|TRBV6-4
CASSAGTGMSSYNEQFF
TGTGCCAGCAGTGCGGGGACAGGGATGAGCTCCTACAATGAGCAGTTCTTC
>TRBJ1-2|-|-|TRBV27
CASSLSGQGGNYTF
TGTGCCAGCAGTTTATCGGGGCAGGGTGGAAACTACACCTTC
>TRBJ2-1|-|TRBD2|TRBV11-2
CASSPTSGGVFSYNEQFF
TGTGCCAGCAGCCCTACTAGCGGGGGGGTGTTTTCCTACAATGAGCAGTTCTTC
>TRBJ1-5|-|TRBD1|TRBV19
CASSRKTGHNQPQHF
TGTGCCAGTTCCCGGAAGACAGGGCACAATCAGCCCCAGCATTTT
>TRBJ1-2|few|TRBD1|TRBV2
CASRPDRGGYGYTF
TGTGCCAGCAGACCGGACAGGGGAGGCTATGGCTACACCTTC
>TRBJ2-7|-|-|TRBV12-5
CASGLVRATFYEQYF
TGTGCTAGTGGTTTGGTACGAGCAACTTTCTACGAGCAGTACTTC
>TRBJ2-7|-|-|TRBV20-1
CSASFLAITYEQYF
TGCAGTGCTAGTTTTCTCGCGATAACCTACGAGCAGTACTTC
>TRBJ2-2|many|TRBD1|TRBV7-9
CASSPRQGWNTGELFF
TGTGCCAGCAGCCCGCGACAGGGGTGGAACACCGGGGAGCTGTTTTTT
>TRBJ1-1|-|-|TRBV29-1
CSVEAGEAFF
TGCAGCGTTGAGGCAGGGGAAGCTTTCTTT
>TRBJ1-2|few|-|TRBV11-2
CASSHQGGVVYGYTF
TGTGCCAGCAGCCATCAGGGTGGGGTTGTCTATGGCTACACCTTC
>TRBJ1-6|-|TRBD1|TRBV7-9
CASSLAGGTDLHF
TGTGCCAGCAGCTTAGCGGGTGGGACAGACCTCCACTTT
>TRBJ2-2|-|-|TRBV6-4
CASSEVTGNTGELFF
TGTGCCAGCAGTGAAGTAACAGGGAACACCGGGGAGCTGTTTTTT
>TRBJ1-3|-|-|TRBV5-5
CASSLGQGNTIYF
TGTGCCAGCAGCTTGGGACAGGGAAACACCATATATTTT
>TRBJ2-1|-|TRBD1|TRBV5-1
CASRPDRVNEQFF
TGCGCCAGCAGACCCGACAGGGTGAATGAGCAGTTCTTC
>TRBJ1-1|-|-|TRBV3-1/TRBV3-2
CASSQESSPRDKNTEAFF
TGTGCCAGCAGCCAAGAATCGAGTCCAAGGGACAAGAACACTGAAGCTTTCTTT
>TRBJ1-6|-|-|TRBV7-2
CASSSRVGGAIGYNSPLHF
TGTGCCAGCAGCTCAAGGGTAGGGGGGGCTATTGGGTATAATTCACCCCTCCACTTT
>TRBJ2-7|-|TRBD1|TRBV5-1
CASSSSGQGAGEQYF
TGCGCCAGCAGCTCTTCGGGACAGGGGGCCGGGGAGCAGTACTTC
>TRBJ1-5|-|TRBD1|TRBV30
CAWSLGQIDQPQHF
TGTGCCTGGAGCCTGGGACAGATAGATCAGCCCCAGCATTTT
>TRBJ1-2|-|-|TRBV9
CASSVSDSPYGYTF
TGTGCCAGCAGCGTTTCAGACAGTCCCTATGGCTACACCTTC
>TRBJ1-2|-|TRBD1|TRBV24-1
CATSTGDGYTF
TGTGCCACCAGCACAGGGGACGGCTACACCTTC
>TRBJ2-3|once|-|TRBV5-1
CASSLGPPDTQYF
TGCGCCAGCAGCTTGGGGCCCCCAGATACGCAGTATTTT
>TRBJ1-2|-|-|TRBV25-1
CASSSWPGAHGYTF
TGTGCCAGCAGTTCCTGGCCTGGGGCGCATGGCTACACCTTC
>TRBJ2-2|-|-|TRBV14
CASSHPSGELFF
TGTGCCAGCAGCCACCCTAGCGGGGAGCTGTTTTTT
>TRBJ1-4|once|TRBD1|TRBV25-1
CASSDRTGGPEKLFF
TGTGCCAGCAGTGACCGGACAGGGGGACCGGAAAAACTGTTTTTT
>TRBJ2-7|-|-|TRBV24-1
CAISDTSNEQYF
TGTGCCATTTCGGACACTTCTAACGAGCAGTACTTC
>TRBJ2-4|-|TRBD1|TRBV2
CASSISTGSKDF
TGTGCCAGCAGCATATCGACAGGGAGTAAGGACTTC
>TRBJ2-7|-|-|TRBV6-2/TRBV6-3
CASSEVETTYEQYF
TGTGCCAGCAGCGAGGTTGAAACGACCTACGAGCAGTACTTC
>TRBJ1-2|-|-|TRBV30
CAWSNRANYGYTF
TGTGCCTGGAGTAACCGAGCTAACTATGGCTACACCTTC
>TRBJ2-7|once|-|TRBV10-3
CAISESGRGRTYEQYF
TGTGCCATCAGTGAGTCGGGGCGGGGTCGCACCTACGAGCAGTACTTC
>TRBJ1-2|-|-|TRBV7-2
CASSSQAYGYTF
TGTGCCAGCAGCTCACAGGCCTATGGCTACACCTTC
>TRBJ1-2|few|-|TRBV5-1
CASSQLGANYGYTF
TGCGCCAGCAGCCAATTGGGGGCGAACTATGGCTACACCTTC
>TRBJ1-2|-|-|TRBV6-5
CASKIPGKGGYTF
TGTGCCAGCAAGATACCGGGAAAAGGGGGCTACACCTTC
>TRBJ1-2|-|-|TRBV24-1
CATSDFEEGSGYTF
TGTGCCACCAGTGATTTCGAGGAAGGGAGTGGCTACACCTTC
>TRBJ2-1|-|-|TRBV5-6
CASSPVTGQGRVEQFF
TGTGCCAGCAGCCCCGTAACCGGGCAGGGGAGGGTTGAGCAGTTCTTC
>TRBJ1-1|-|-|TRBV19
CASSPIVTGNTEAFF
TGTGCCAGTAGTCCAATCGTGACAGGGAACACTGAAGCTTTCTTT
>TRBJ1-1|few|TRBD1|TRBV20-1
CSASGGTVEGRLNTEAFF
TGCAGTGCTAGTGGTGGGACAGTAGAAGGTCGGCTGAACACTGAAGCTTTCTTT
>TRBJ1-5|-|TRBD1|TRBV9
CASSLTGANQPQHF
TGTGCCAGCAGCCTGACAGGGGCTAATCAGCCCCAGCATTTT
>TRBJ2-7|once|-|TRBV25-1
CASSEGLISYEQYF
TGTGCCAGCAGTGAGGGACTGATTTCCTACGAGCAGTACTTC
>TRBJ2-3|-|TRBD2|TRBV5-5
CASSLAGGEWTDTQYF
TGTGCCAGCAGCTTGGCCGGGGGGGAGTGGACAGATACGCAGTATTTT
>TRBJ1-2|-|-|TRBV5-4
CASSLAPGTKWGYTF
TGTGCCAGCAGCTTGGCTCCAGGGACTAAATGGGGCTACACCTTC
>TRBJ1-2|once|TRBD1|TRBV6-5
CASGGERPGGFGYTF
TGTGCCAGCGGGGGTGAGAGGCCAGGGGGCTTTGGCTACACCTTC
>TRBJ2-1|-|-|TRBV7-7
CASSLQSGEEQFF
TGTGCCAGCAGCTTACAGTCAGGGGAGGAGCAGTTCTTC
>TRBJ2-7|-|-|TRBV9
CASSALAAGAVYEQYF
TGTGCCAGCAGTGCCTTGGCGGCGGGGGCCGTCTACGAGCAGTACTTC
>TRBJ1-5|-|-|TRBV7-2
CASSLRGFGNQPQHF
TGTGCCAGCAGCTTACGGGGGTTCGGCAATCAGCCCCAGCATTTT
>TRBJ1-1|-|-|TRBV7-2
CASSLGLRSTEAFF
TGTGCCAGCAGCTTAGGTCTCCGGAGCACTGAAGCTTTCTTT
>TRBJ1-1|-|TRBD1|TRBV9
CASSDQTGSDTEAFF
TGTGCCAGCAGCGACCAGACAGGGTCGGACACTGAAGCTTTCTTT
>TRBJ1-1|-|TRBD1|TRBV30
CAWSRQGLGTEAFF
TGTGCCTGGTCTCGACAGGGGCTGGGAACTGAAGCTTTCTTT
>TRBJ2-1|-|TRBD1|TRBV4-1
CASSQTGGSYNEQFF
TGCGCCAGCAGCCAGACAGGGGGCTCCTACAATGAGCAGTTCTTC
>TRBJ1-5|-|-|TRBV30
CAWSSPFLGGSQPQHF
TGTGCCTGGAGTTCTCCGTTTCTTGGGGGGAGTCAGCCCCAGCATTTT
>TRBJ2-7|-|-|TRBV11-3
CASSAVASSYEQYF
TGTGCCAGCAGCGCCGTCGCGAGTTCCTACGAGCAGTACTTC
>TRBJ2-5|-|-|TRBV5-5
CASSLAPAGDGETQYF
TGTGCCAGCAGCTTGGCTCCGGCAGGGGATGGTGAGACCCAGTACTTC
>TRBJ2-7|-|TRBD1|TRBV4-1
CASSQAGTGGYEQYF
TGCGCCAGCAGCCAGGCCGGGACAGGGGGCTACGAGCAGTACTTC
>TRBJ1-5|-|TRBD1|TRBV6-5
CASGTGSQPQHF
TGTGCCAGCGGGACAGGTTCTCAGCCCCAGCATTTT
>TRBJ2-3|-|TRBD2|TRBV6-6
CASSYRAGGPLDTQYF
TGTGCCAGCAGTTATCGGGCGGGGGGGCCGTTGGATACGCAGTATTTT
>TRBJ1-3|-|TRBD1|TRBV6-5
CASSSLGQLSGNTIYF
TGTGCCAGCAGTTCGTTGGGACAGTTGTCTGGAAACACCATATATTTT
>TRBJ1-1|-|TRBD1|TRBV4-1
CASSLRDRSNTEAFF
TGCGCCAGCAGCCTTAGGGACAGGTCGAACACTGAAGCTTTCTTT
>TRBJ2-2|-|-|TRBV30
CAWSRDGGELFF
TGTGCCTGGAGTCGGGATGGCGGGGAGCTGTTTTTT